Following are 11 T cell receptor beta chains from one sample sequenced in a study of blood T cell repertoires in COVID-19. Some clones are missing from TCRdb's copy, which holds only in-frame ones; the method was immunoSEQ multiplex PCR. The data hold around 150,000 clones, with around 90% observed a single time. Sequenced sample: peripheral blood. The receptors were gathered from a man between 60 and 75 years old with acute or convalescent COVID-19.

The sample holds a few counts of this clone. V gene TRBV24-1 combines with J gene TRBJ2-3, with 7 positions matching TRBD2. Trimming took 6 bases from V and 5 from J; bases not matched to a gene: 16. The CDR3 spans 17 residues. CDR1 is KGHDR, CDR2 SFDVKD, per germline. CDR3 coding DNA: TGTGCCACCAGTCCCGCATTGGGGCTAGCGGCTATAGATACGCAGTATTTT. This translates into CATSPALGLAAIDTQYF.

The chain is built from TRBV7-3 and TRBJ1-5; TRBD1 matches at 7 bases. Losses at the gene ends were 5 bases for V and 3 bases for J; bases not matched to a gene: 10. Germline values: CDR1 SGHTA, CDR2 FQGTGA. The CDR3 runs to 16 residues. The CDR3, as DNA: TGTGCCAGCAGCCCCTCCGGGACAGTGGACAATCAGCCCCAGCATTTT. Translation: CASSPSGTVDNQPQHF. The full variable domain, with the rest looked up from reference TRBV7-3 and TRBJ1-5, is GAGVSQTPSNKVTEKGKYVELRCDPISGHTALYWYRQSLGQGPEFLIYFQGTGAADDSGLPNDRFFAVRPEGSVSTLKIQRTERGDSAVYLCASSPSGTVDNQPQHFGDGTRLSIL.

This clone was seen a handful of times. V usage is TRBV7-9 and J usage is TRBJ2-1; 7 bases map to TRBD1. V dropped 7 bases and J dropped 4; count of bases not matched to a gene: 13. CDR3 length equals 16 residues. CDR1 SEHNR and CDR2 FQNEAQ come from the germline V gene (reference sequence). CDR3 DNA: TGTGCCAGCATTTCGGGACAGACCTCTGTGTACAATGAGCAGTTCTTC. Its translation is CASISGQTSVYNEQFF.

This clone was found a few times. This chain connects TRBV6-2 or TRBV6-3 to TRBJ1-1; 9 bases line up with TRBD1. CDR3 length: 16 residues. V lost 4 bases to trimming and J lost 4 bases; unmatched junction nucleotides: 10. Germline CDR1 is MNHEY and CDR2 is SVGEGT. CDR3 DNA sequence: TGTGCCAGCAGTTCTAAACAGGGGGCAGGCGGCACTGAAGCTTTCTTT. Translated: CASSSKQGAGGTEAFF.

The gene calls are TRBV5-1 and TRBJ1-4; 7 bases map to TRBD1. The V segment lost 6 bases and the J segment 1 base; nucleotides outside the gene matches: 9. Germline CDR1 SGHRS, CDR2 YFSETQ. The length of the CDR3 is 16 residues. The CDR3 sequence is CASTPGQSLTNEKLFF. CDR3 bases: TGCGCCAGCACTCCGGGACAGAGTTTAACTAATGAAAAACTGTTTTTT.

The rearrangement joins TRBV5-6 to TRBJ1-2, with D tentatively TRBD1 (6 bases). The germline V gene encodes CDR1 SGHDT and CDR2 YYEEEE. V dropped 1 base and J dropped 2 bases, with 12 bases sitting between them. This CDR3 contains 15 residues. CDR3 sequence reads: CASSLWHRDNYGYTF. The CDR3 nucleotides read TGTGCCAGCAGCTTGTGGCACAGGGACAACTATGGCTACACCTTC.

The J gene is TRBJ2-1, the V gene TRBV7-6; D may be TRBD2 (5 bases). The germline CDR1 and CDR2 sequences are SGHVS and FNYEAQ. V lost 2 bases and J 1 base, leaving 6 bases between the germline ends. The CDR3 consists of 14 residues. The CDR3 here is CASSLRGSYNEQFF. The CDR3 DNA reads as TGTGCCAGCAGCTTAAGAGGGTCCTACAATGAGCAGTTCTTC.

The chain recombines TRBV9 with TRBJ1-1; 10 bases match TRBD1. The junction had 4 bases not matched to a gene; V was cut back by 3 bases and J by 2 bases. This CDR3 is built from 15 residues. Germline V gene sequence: CDR1 SGDLS, CDR2 YYNGEE. CDR3 region: CASSAETGGNTEAFF. Here the CDR3 DNA reads TGTGCCAGCAGCGCTGAGACAGGGGGCAACACTGAAGCTTTCTTT.

The gene calls are TRBV6-5 and TRBJ2-7; a possible D gene is TRBD1 (6 bases). Trimming pared 6 bases from V and 2 bases from J, leaving 17 bases between. Germline assignment: CDR1 MNHEY and CDR2 SVGAGI. The CDR3 length is 15 residues. CDR3 coding DNA: TGTGCCAGCAGCAGACCCTACAGGGCGGCCTACGAGCAGTACTTC. Its protein is CASSRPYRAAYEQYF.

This clone showed up just once. The CDR3 is CASSLAGTELDAFF. DNA of the CDR3: TGCGCCAGCAGCTTGGCCGGGACAGAGCTAGATGCTTTCTTT. V and J are TRBV5-1 and TRBJ1-1; 7 nucleotides agree with TRBD1. The V and J ends lost 0 bases and 11 bases, in that order; junction bases with no gene match: 10. Per germline, CDR1 SGHRS and CDR2 YFSETQ. The CDR3 consists of 14 residues.

The V and J genes are TRBV5-1 and TRBJ1-2; unclear D gene. The germline CDR1 and CDR2 sequences are SGHRS and YFSETQ. The CDR3 covers 15 residues. Trimming took 6 bases from V and 5 from J, leaving 20 bases between them. The CDR3 region has the DNA TGCGCCAGCAAGGAAACCGTCCAAGCGCTTTATGGCTACACCTTC. This translates into CASKETVQALYGYTF. Full variable domain (remainder filled in from reference TRBV5-1 and TRBJ1-2): KAGVTQTPRYLIKTRGQQVTLSCSPISGHRSVSWYQQTPGQGLQFLFEYFSETQRNKGNFPGRFSGRQFSNSRSEMNVSTLELGDSALYLCASKETVQALYGYTFGSGTRLTVV.